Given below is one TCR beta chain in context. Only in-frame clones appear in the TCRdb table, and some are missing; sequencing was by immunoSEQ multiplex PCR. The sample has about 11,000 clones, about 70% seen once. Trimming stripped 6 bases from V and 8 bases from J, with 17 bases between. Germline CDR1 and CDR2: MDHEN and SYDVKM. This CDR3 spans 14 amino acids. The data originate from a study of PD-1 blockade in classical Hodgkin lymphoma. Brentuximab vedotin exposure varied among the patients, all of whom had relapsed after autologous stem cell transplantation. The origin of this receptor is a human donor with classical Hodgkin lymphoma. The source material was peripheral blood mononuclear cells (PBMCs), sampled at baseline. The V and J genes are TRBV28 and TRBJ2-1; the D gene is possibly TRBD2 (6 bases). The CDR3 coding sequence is TGTGCCAGCAGCCCAGGACTAACGGGAGATGAGCAGTTCTTC. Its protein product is CASSPGLTGDEQFF.